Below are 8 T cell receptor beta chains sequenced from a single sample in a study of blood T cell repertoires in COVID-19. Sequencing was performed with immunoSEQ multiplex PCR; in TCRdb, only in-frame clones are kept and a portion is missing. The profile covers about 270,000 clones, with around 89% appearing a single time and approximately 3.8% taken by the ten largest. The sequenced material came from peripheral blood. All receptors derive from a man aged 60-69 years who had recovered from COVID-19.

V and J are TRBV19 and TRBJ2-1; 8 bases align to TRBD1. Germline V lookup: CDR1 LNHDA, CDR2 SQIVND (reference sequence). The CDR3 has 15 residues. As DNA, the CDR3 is TGTGCTCTTCCCGGGACAGGCCACCTGACATATGAGCAGTTCTTC. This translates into CALPGTGHLTYEQFF.

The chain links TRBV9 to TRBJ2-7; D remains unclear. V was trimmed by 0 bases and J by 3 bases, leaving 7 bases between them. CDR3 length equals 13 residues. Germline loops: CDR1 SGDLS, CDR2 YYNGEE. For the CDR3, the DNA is TGTGCCAGCAGCGTAGCTTCTAACTACGAGCAGTACTTC. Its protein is CASSVASNYEQYF.

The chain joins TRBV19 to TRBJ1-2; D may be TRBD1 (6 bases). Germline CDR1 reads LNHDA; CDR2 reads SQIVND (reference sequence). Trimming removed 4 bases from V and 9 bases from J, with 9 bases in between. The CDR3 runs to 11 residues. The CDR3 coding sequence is TGTGCCAGTAGTACTACAGGGCGCTACACCTTC. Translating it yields CASSTTGRYTF.

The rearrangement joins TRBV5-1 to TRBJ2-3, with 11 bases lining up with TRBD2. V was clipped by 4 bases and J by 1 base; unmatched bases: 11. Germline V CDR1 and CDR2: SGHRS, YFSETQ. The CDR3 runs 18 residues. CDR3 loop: CASSRGLSGGAGTDTQYF. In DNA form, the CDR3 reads TGCGCCAGCAGCCGTGGCCTTAGCGGGGGGGCGGGCACAGATACGCAGTATTTT.

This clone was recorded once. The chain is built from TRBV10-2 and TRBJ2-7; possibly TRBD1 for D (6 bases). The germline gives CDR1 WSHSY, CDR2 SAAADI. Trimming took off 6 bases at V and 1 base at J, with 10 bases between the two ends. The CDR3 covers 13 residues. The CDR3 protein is CASRMTGSYEQYF. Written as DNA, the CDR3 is TGCGCCAGCAGAATGACAGGATCCTACGAGCAGTACTTC.

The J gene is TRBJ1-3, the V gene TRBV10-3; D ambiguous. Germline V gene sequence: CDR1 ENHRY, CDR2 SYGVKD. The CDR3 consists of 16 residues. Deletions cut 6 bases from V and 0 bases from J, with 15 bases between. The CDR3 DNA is TGTGCCATCAGCTCTACGGACTTAAGCTCTGGAAACACCATATATTTT. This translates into CAISSTDLSSGNTIYF.

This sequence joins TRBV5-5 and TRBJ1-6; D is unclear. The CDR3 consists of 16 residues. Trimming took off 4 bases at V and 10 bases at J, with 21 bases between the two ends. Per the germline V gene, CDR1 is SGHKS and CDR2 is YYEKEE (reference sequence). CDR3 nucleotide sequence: TGTGCCAGCAGCCCCCGTGGGAGTGTGGGGATGTCACCCCTCCACTTT. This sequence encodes CASSPRGSVGMSPLHF.

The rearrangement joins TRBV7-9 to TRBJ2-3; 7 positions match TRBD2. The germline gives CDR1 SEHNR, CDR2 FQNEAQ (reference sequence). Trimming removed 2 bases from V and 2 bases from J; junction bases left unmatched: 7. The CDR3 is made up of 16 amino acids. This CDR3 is CASSLWSGGDTDTQYF. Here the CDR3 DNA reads TGTGCCAGCAGCTTATGGAGTGGGGGGGACACAGATACGCAGTATTTT.